Presented here are 5 T cell receptor beta chains from one specimen sequenced in a study of T cell responses to AZD1222 COVID-19 vaccine. Clones were read by immunoSEQ multiplex PCR, and TCRdb kept only the in-frame ones, dropping some. The data contain about 73,000 clones, approximately 89% of them singletons. Source: peripheral blood, taken 28 days after the second AZD1222 dose. Source of these receptors: an adult who received the AZD1222 COVID-19 vaccine.

The chain links TRBV3-1 (or the pseudogene TRBV3-2) to TRBJ1-5; D call uncertain. The CDR3 is 12 residues long. Germline V gene data show CDR1 as LGHDT and CDR2 as YNNKEL (reference sequence). The germline V and J ends were trimmed by 4 bases and 5 bases, with 6 bases remaining between them. The CDR3 nucleotides read TGTGCCAGCAGCCCCGGTGATCAGCCCCAGCATTTT. Encoded protein: CASSPGDQPQHF.

To note about this clone: Other DNA sequences in this sample translate to the same CDR3. The chain combines TRBV7-8 with TRBJ2-7; D ambiguous. Germline V gene sequence: CDR1 SGHVS, CDR2 FQNEAQ. The ends were cut back, 2 bases at V and 3 bases at J, with 11 bases in the middle. The CDR3 runs to 14 residues. Here the CDR3 reads CASSLRTGIYEQYV. The DNA of the CDR3 is TGTGCCAGCAGCTTACGCACGGGCATCTACGAGCAGTACGTC.

The chain couples TRBV5-1 to TRBJ1-3; 8 bases fit TRBD1. The J segment lost 6 bases and the V segment lost 4 bases, leaving 3 bases of the junction unmatched. The CDR3 contains 13 residues. Germline V CDR1 and CDR2: SGHRS, YFSETQ. The chain's CDR3 is CASSPTGANTIYF. DNA of the CDR3: TGCGCCAGCAGCCCGACAGGGGCAAACACCATATATTTT.

This sequence joins TRBV7-3 and TRBJ2-5, with D possibly matching TRBD2 (7 bases). The CDR3 runs 15 residues. The V gene lost 5 bases and the J gene lost 1 base, with 14 bases spanning the gap. CDR1 is SGHTA, CDR2 FQGTGA, per germline. CDR3 sequence reads: CASSLSRGGQETQYF. In DNA form, the CDR3 reads TGTGCCAGCAGCCTCTCGAGGGGGGGCCAAGAGACCCAGTACTTC.

V is TRBV6-1 and J is TRBJ2-1; weak D call: TRBD2 (6 bases). The CDR3 is 14 amino acids. V dropped 3 bases and J dropped 4 bases, with 10 bases sitting between them. Germline V gene sequence: CDR1 MNHNS, CDR2 SASEGT. The CDR3 here is CASSEGLPYNEQFF. In nucleotides, the CDR3 is TGTGCCAGCAGTGAGGGACTGCCGTACAATGAGCAGTTCTTC.